The T cell receptor (beta chain) under discussion was sequenced for a study of beta chain features in type 1 diabetes. Study information: Examination covered 107,917,701 sorted cells spanning all samples. Study outcomes and limitations: The study found moderately but significantly shorter TCRB CDR3s in all four CD4+ subsets of Type 1 diabetes patients. PCR might preferentially amplify shorter templates, equally in patients and controls.

Sequencing targeted expressed TCRB transcripts, as all isolated RNA had been reverse transcribed. The assay was immunoSEQ multiplex PCR, and TCRdb's table has in-frame clones only and misses some. Counted here are about 300,000 clones, around an eighth occurring once; the ten biggest clones make up about 0.016%. This clone was found a few times. Its antigen remains unknown. The sample was naive CD4+ T cells from blood. This clonotype originated in a woman aged 18-29 years with type 1 diabetes.

The CDR3 coding sequence is TGTGCCAGCGCTGCGGGAGATGGTGGGGCCAACGTCCTGACTTTC. Translated: CASAAGDGGANVLTF. This chain uses TRBV9 with TRBJ2-6, with 7 bases that match TRBD2. CDR1 SGDLS and CDR2 YYNGEE come from the germline V gene. The CDR3 has 15 amino acids. Trimming took 7 bases from V and 3 from J; bases not matched to a gene: 7.